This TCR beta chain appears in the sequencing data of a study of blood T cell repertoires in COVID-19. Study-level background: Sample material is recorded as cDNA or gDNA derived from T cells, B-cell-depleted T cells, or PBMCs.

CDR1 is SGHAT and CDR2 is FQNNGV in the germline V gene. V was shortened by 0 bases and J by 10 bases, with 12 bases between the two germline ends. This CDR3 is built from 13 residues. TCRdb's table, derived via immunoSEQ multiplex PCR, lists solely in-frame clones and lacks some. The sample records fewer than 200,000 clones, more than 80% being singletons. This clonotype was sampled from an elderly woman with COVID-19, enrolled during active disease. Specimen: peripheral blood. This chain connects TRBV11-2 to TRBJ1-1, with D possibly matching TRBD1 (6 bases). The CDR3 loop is CASSLDTGRAAFF. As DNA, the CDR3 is TGTGCCAGCAGCTTAGACACAGGGAGGGCAGCTTTCTTT.